The 11 T cell receptor beta chains below come from one sample, sequenced in a study of blood T cell repertoires in COVID-19. Clones were sequenced by immunoSEQ multiplex PCR, and TCRdb holds only the in-frame ones, with some missing. The repertoire holds 340,000 or so clones, around 83% seen once, with under 3% in the top ten. Sequencing used peripheral blood. The receptors were sampled from a man aged 30 to 45 with active or convalescent COVID-19.

This clone was detected a few times. The CDR3 region is CASSLNGQLTDTQYF. For the CDR3, the DNA is TGTGCCAGCAGCTTAAATGGGCAGCTCACAGATACGCAGTATTTT. This chain joins TRBV7-2 and TRBJ2-3, with D hard to call. Germline V gene data show CDR1 as SGHTA and CDR2 as FQGNSA. Trimming took 2 bases from V and 2 from J, leaving 11 bases between them. The CDR3 runs to 15 residues.

V usage is TRBV4-2 and J usage is TRBJ2-1; TRBD1 is a possible D gene (6 bases). V lost 2 bases and J 10 bases, leaving 21 bases between the germline ends. Germline V lookup: CDR1 LGHNA, CDR2 YNFKEQ. CDR3 length equals 16 residues. The CDR3 loop reads CASSQKAPPQGGEQFF. The CDR3 region has the DNA TGTGCCAGCAGCCAAAAGGCCCCTCCACAGGGCGGAGAGCAGTTCTTC.

The J gene is TRBJ2-7, the V gene TRBV29-1; D ambiguous. CDR1 is SQVTM and CDR2 is ANQGSEA in the germline V gene. CDR3 length equals 11 residues. Trimming removed 7 bases from V and 3 bases from J, with 10 bases in between. The CDR3: CSARRDYEQYF. The DNA for the CDR3 is TGCAGCGCCCGTAGAGACTACGAGCAGTACTTC.

Comments on this clone: The identical CDR3 is also encoded by other nucleotide sequences in the sample. This chain connects TRBV28 to TRBJ1-2; D perhaps matches TRBD1 (5 bases). Germline assignment: CDR1 MDHEN and CDR2 SYDVKM. V lost 1 base, J lost 2 bases, and 8 bases lay in between. The CDR3 totals 14 residues. This CDR3 is CASSLYGGNYGYTF. The CDR3 region has the DNA TGTGCCAGCAGTTTATACGGGGGGAACTATGGCTACACCTTC.

The V and J genes are TRBV7-9 and TRBJ2-7; the D is unclear. Germline CDR1 reads SEHNR; CDR2 reads FQNEAQ (reference sequence). This CDR3 spans 12 amino acids. Trimming stripped 2 bases from V and 3 bases from J, with 5 bases between. The CDR3 loop reads CASSLNSYEQYF. The CDR3 nucleotides read TGTGCCAGCAGCTTAAACAGCTACGAGCAGTACTTC.

This clone was seen many times. V usage is TRBV24-1 and J usage is TRBJ1-5, with D perhaps matching TRBD1 (6 bases). V lost 2 bases and J lost 5, with 12 bases in between. CDR1 is KGHDR, CDR2 SFDVKD, per germline. The CDR3 consists of 15 residues. This CDR3 reads CATSDSGGRDQPQHF. CDR3 DNA: TGTGCCACCAGTGATTCGGGGGGGCGGGATCAGCCCCAGCATTTT.

This clone was seen more than once but under ten times. V is TRBV2 and J is TRBJ2-1; 10 bases are shared with TRBD2. The CDR3 is 17 amino acids. Germline V lookup: CDR1 SNHLY, CDR2 FYNNEI. Trimming removed 4 bases from V and 0 bases from J; junction bases left unmatched: 6. The CDR3 protein is CASSAASGRFSYNEQFF. CDR3 nucleotides: TGTGCCAGCAGTGCGGCTAGCGGGAGATTCTCCTACAATGAGCAGTTCTTC.

DNA for the CDR3: TGTGCCAGCAGCTTCCCGAGGGGGGGCCCAGAGACCCAGTACTTC. Its translation is CASSFPRGGPETQYF. The chain uses TRBV5-4 and TRBJ2-5, with TRBD2 as a possible D gene (7 bases). V lost 2 bases and J 4 bases, leaving 15 bases between the germline ends. CDR1 and CDR2 (germline): SGHNT, YYREEE (reference sequence). This CDR3 contains 15 residues.

This clone was detected a few times. The rearrangement uses TRBV4-3 and TRBJ1-2, with 9 bases aligning to TRBD1. Per the germline V gene, CDR1 is LGHNA and CDR2 is YSLEER. V gave up 0 bases and J gave up 1 base; unmatched junction bases: 6. The CDR3 runs to 17 residues. CDR3 residues: CASSQDEGQGRNYGYTF. CDR3 DNA sequence: TGCGCCAGCAGCCAAGATGAGGGACAGGGCCGTAACTATGGCTACACCTTC.

CDR3 nucleotides: TGTGCCAGCAGTGATCAGGGGGCAAATGAAAAACTGTTTTTT. This gives the protein CASSDQGANEKLFF. J is TRBJ1-4 and V is TRBV2; 8 bases map to TRBD1. The CDR3 loop spans 14 amino acids. Germline-derived CDR1 and CDR2 are SNHLY and FYNNEI. V was clipped by 3 bases and J by 5 bases; unmatched bases: 2. The variable domain in full, completed from reference TRBV2 and TRBJ1-4, reads EPEVTQTPSHQVTQMGQEVILRCVPISNHLYFYWYRQILGQKVEFLVSFYNNEISEKSEIFDDQFSVERPDGSNFTLKIRSTKLEDSAMYFCASSDQGANEKLFFGSGTQLSVL.

CDR3 sequence (DNA): TGTGCCAGCAGCTTCGACAGGGGAAGGAGCGAGCAGTACTTC. Its protein is CASSFDRGRSEQYF. The gene calls are TRBV7-9 and TRBJ2-7; 8 bases match TRBD1. Germline lookup yields CDR1 SEHNR and CDR2 FQNEAQ (reference sequence). This CDR3 has 14 residues. The V and J ends lost 3 bases and 6 bases, in that order; junction bases with no gene match: 7.